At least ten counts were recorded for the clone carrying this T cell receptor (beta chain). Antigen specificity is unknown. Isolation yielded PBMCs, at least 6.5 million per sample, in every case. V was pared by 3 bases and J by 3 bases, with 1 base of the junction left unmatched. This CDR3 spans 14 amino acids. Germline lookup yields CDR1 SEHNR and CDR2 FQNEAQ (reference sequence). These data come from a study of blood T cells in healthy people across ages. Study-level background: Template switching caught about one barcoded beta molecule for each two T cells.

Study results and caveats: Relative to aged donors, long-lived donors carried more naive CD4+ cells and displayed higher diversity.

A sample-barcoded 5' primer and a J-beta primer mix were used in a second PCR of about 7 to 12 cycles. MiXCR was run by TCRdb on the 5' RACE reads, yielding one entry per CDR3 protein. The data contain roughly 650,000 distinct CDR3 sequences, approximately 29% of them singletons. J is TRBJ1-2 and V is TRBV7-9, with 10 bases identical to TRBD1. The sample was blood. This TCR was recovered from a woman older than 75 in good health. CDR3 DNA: TGTGCCAGCAGCTTCGGACAGGGGGACTATGGCTACACCTTC. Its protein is CASSFGQGDYGYTF.